This TCR beta chain stems from a study of T cell responses to AZD1222 COVID-19 vaccine. The data were produced by immunoSEQ multiplex PCR, yet TCRdb's version contains in-frame clones alone and is incomplete. The table lists about 130,000 clones, approximately 90% of them singletons, with over 9% in the top ten. A word on this clone: The antigen remains unidentified.

General study points: Spike-specific TCR breadth and depth both grew after two AZD1222 doses. Sampling captured repertoires only after the peak T cell response. Reportedly, close to half of spike-specific TCRs are directed against unmutated variant regions. The donors showed a predominance of white British ancestry and of females, with possible underestimation of clonal diversity.

Sequenced material: peripheral blood, taken 28 days after the second AZD1222 dose. The TCR sequence derives from an adult who received the AZD1222 COVID-19 vaccine.

The CDR3 protein is CASSQLRLRSGATYEQYF. The CDR3 nucleotides are TGCGCCAGCAGCCAGCTTAGACTGAGGAGCGGAGCCACCTACGAGCAGTACTTC. The chain is built from TRBV4-1 and TRBJ2-7; possibly TRBD2 for D (5 bases). The V gene lost 3 bases and the J gene lost 2 bases, with 23 bases spanning the gap. There are 18 residues in the CDR3. Germline assignment: CDR1 MGHRA and CDR2 YSYEKL.